This entry describes one T cell receptor beta chain. The antigen is undetermined. This sample stems from a study of cytomegalovirus exposure and HLA in healthy donors. The CDR3 runs 18 residues. Germline V CDR1 and CDR2: SGHNT, YENEEA. J lost 6 bases, V lost 1 base, and 15 bases had no gene match. Vbeta (60) and Jbeta (13) primers were used in the PCR. The table came from immunoSEQ multiplex PCR; TCRdb's copy has only in-frame clones and leaves some out. The table includes 100,000 to 150,000 clones, roughly 80% detected once. Points from the study as a whole: TCR beta V segments were, for the most part, productive about 87% or about 30% of the time in an earlier analysis. It was only CMV serostatus that was available as immune exposure information. For cytomegalovirus status, the classifier reportedly gave diagnoses with high specificity and sensitivity.

The TCR was taken from a man aged 18-30 years in good health and CMV-seropositive. The rearrangement links TRBV11-3 to TRBJ2-7, with 10 bases that match TRBD2. Sequencing used PBMCs. CDR3 protein: CASSLAPGRSGGAGEQYF. As DNA, the CDR3 is TGTGCCAGCAGCTTAGCGCCGGGCCGGAGCGGGGGGGCAGGCGAGCAGTACTTC. The full variable domain, its missing parts supplied by reference TRBV11-3 and TRBJ2-7, is EAGVVQSPRYKIIEKKQPVAFWCNPISGHNTLYWYLQNLGQGPELLIRYENEEAVDDSQLPKDRFSAERLKGVDSTLKIQPAELGDSAVYLCASSLAPGRSGGAGEQYFGPGTRLTVT.